The 27 T cell receptor beta chains below were found in one sample sequenced in a study of neurological immune-mediated disorders. TCRdb re-derived calls from the 5' RACE reads in MiXCR, one entry per CDR3 protein. This sample yields about 70,000 distinct CDR3 sequences, of which about 5.1% are seen a single time; roughly 2.4% belongs to the top ten. The source material was PBMCs. The receptors here all came from a woman between 70 and 85 years old with multiple sclerosis.

This clonotype was detected ten times or more. The chain uses TRBV5-1 and TRBJ2-1; 13 bases are shared with TRBD2. The CDR3 covers 18 residues. Unmatched junction bases numbered 14, after V lost 3 bases and J lost 8 bases. CDR1 and CDR2 (germline): SGHRS, YFSETQ. CDR3 region: CASSSSRTSGSGAYEQFF. The CDR3 DNA is TGCGCCAGCAGCTCCTCCCGGACTAGCGGGAGTGGGGCCTATGAGCAGTTCTTC.

There are a few counts of this clonotype. A read error may be the cause here, since a much bigger clone is one base away. This chain links TRBV29-1 with TRBJ1-2, with 7 nucleotides matching TRBD1. Germline V gene lookup returns CDR1 SQVTM and CDR2 ANQGSEA. The CDR3 totals 12 residues. The CDR3 region is CLDRDSNYGYTF. CDR3 nucleotides: TGCCTCGACAGGGACAGCAACTATGGCTACACCTTC.

This clonotype was counted at least ten times. V is TRBV3-1 and J is TRBJ1-3; no firm D call. The germline gives CDR1 LGHDT, CDR2 YNNKEL (reference sequence). With 4 bases removed from V and 0 bases from J, the gap between germline ends came to 7 bases. The CDR3 is 14 residues long. In DNA, the CDR3 is TGTGCCAGCAGCCTTGCTTTCTCTGGAAACACCATATATTTT. It encodes CASSLAFSGNTIYF.

This clonotype was counted many times. The chain links TRBV4-3 to TRBJ2-1, with TRBD2 matching over 9 bases. This CDR3 has 16 amino acids. The germline V gene has CDR1 LGHNA and CDR2 YSLEER. The V segment lost 1 base and the J segment 0 bases; nucleotides outside the gene matches: 1. The CDR3 spells CASSQASGTSYNEQFF. The CDR3 nucleotides read TGCGCCAGCAGCCAAGCTAGCGGGACCTCCTACAATGAGCAGTTCTTC.

This clonotype was picked up many times. The V and J genes are TRBV10-3 and TRBJ2-3; no clear D. This CDR3 contains 14 residues. Germline V CDR1 and CDR2: ENHRY, SYGVKD. V was clipped by 6 bases and J by 0 bases, with 10 bases between them. CDR3: CAIRRSPSTDTQYF. CDR3 DNA: TGTGCCATCAGGAGATCCCCTAGCACAGATACGCAGTATTTT.

This clonotype has a handful of counts. The chain combines TRBV19 with TRBJ1-4; 7 bases are a match to TRBD1. This CDR3 is 15 amino acids long. The ends lost 4 bases at V and 4 bases at J; junction bases unmatched: 6. Looked up from germline, CDR1 is LNHDA and CDR2 is SQIVND (reference sequence). For the CDR3, the DNA is TGTGCCAGTAGTACGGGACAGACAGTTAATGAAAAACTGTTTTTT. Amino acids: CASSTGQTVNEKLFF.

The chain is built from TRBV3-1 and TRBJ2-1, with TRBD2 identical over 9 bases. CDR1 LGHDT and CDR2 YNNKEL come from the germline V gene (reference sequence). This CDR3 region has 15 residues. V trimming: 1 base; J trimming: 7 bases; junction bases outside the gene matches: 5. For the CDR3, the DNA is TGTGCCAGCAGCCAAGTTCTAGCGGGGTGGAATGAGCAGTTCTTC. Encoded protein: CASSQVLAGWNEQFF.

The J gene is TRBJ2-1, the V gene TRBV19; no definite D call. Germline CDR1 and CDR2: LNHDA and SQIVND (reference sequence). This CDR3 has 12 amino acids. The germline V and J ends were trimmed by 3 bases and 3 bases, with 3 bases remaining between them. CDR3 amino acids: CASSINYNEQFF. The CDR3 region has the DNA TGTGCCAGTAGTATCAACTACAATGAGCAGTTCTTC.

This clonotype was recorded many times. The rearrangement uses TRBV6-6 and TRBJ2-7; 13 positions agree with TRBD2. Germline-derived CDR1 and CDR2 are MNHNY and SVGAGI (reference sequence). V shed 7 bases and J 7 bases; nucleotides not matched to a gene: 10. This CDR3 spans 15 amino acids. As DNA, the CDR3 is TGTGCCAGCACCCACAGGACTAGCGGGAGTGAAGAGCAGTACTTC. It specifies CASTHRTSGSEEQYF.

This clonotype came up many times. V and J are TRBV5-1 and TRBJ1-3, with D possibly being TRBD1 (6 bases). The germline CDR1 and CDR2 sequences are SGHRS and YFSETQ. V was shortened by 4 bases and J by 0 bases, with 14 bases between the two germline ends. The CDR3 loop spans 16 amino acids. CDR3 DNA sequence: TGCGCCAGCAGCCAGGGACACCCTGTCTCTGGAAACACCATATATTTT. It encodes CASSQGHPVSGNTIYF.

On this clonotype: A much larger clone differs from this one at a single base, so this may be a read error. V and J are TRBV25-1 and TRBJ2-1; perhaps TRBD2 as D (5 bases). V was clipped by 4 bases and J by 12 bases, with 16 bases between them. Per germline, CDR1 MGHDK and CDR2 SYGVNS. This CDR3 spans 13 amino acids. The DNA for the CDR3 is TGTGCCAGCAGTGCCCTCCCCAGCGGTGCGCAGTTCTTC. Translation gives CASSALPSGAQFF.

This clonotype was counted many times. The chain has TRBV7-2 and TRBJ1-5; D gene uncertain. Germline V lookup: CDR1 SGHTA, CDR2 FQGNSA. The CDR3 length is 13 residues. Trimming pared 7 bases from V and 4 bases from J, leaving 11 bases between. The CDR3 DNA reads TGTGCCAGCACTTCGTATGGTAATCAGCCCCAGCATTTT. It translates to CASTSYGNQPQHF.

This clonotype was seen repeatedly, ten times or more. The chain links TRBV12-3 or TRBV12-4 to TRBJ2-7; D is undetermined. V gave up 4 bases and J gave up 1 base, with 8 bases separating them. CDR3 size: 13 residues. The CDR3, as DNA: TGTGCCAGCAGTTCGTACGGATCCTACGAGCAGTACTTC. Translation gives CASSSYGSYEQYF.

This clonotype appeared many times. The rearrangement links TRBV9 to TRBJ1-2; D possibly corresponds to TRBD1 (5 bases). The CDR3 spans 14 residues. Germline CDR1 SGDLS, CDR2 YYNGEE. Between the trimmed V and J ends, which lost 0 bases and 3 bases, there was a span of 9 bases. CDR3 coding DNA: TGTGCCAGCAGCGTAGCAGGGTTCGACTATGGCTACACCTTC. Translation: CASSVAGFDYGYTF.

This clonotype was observed at least ten times. This chain joins TRBV29-1 and TRBJ1-1; possible D gene TRBD1, 5 bases. CDR1 and CDR2 (germline): SQVTM, ANQGSEA. The V gene lost 1 base and the J gene lost 5 bases, with 8 bases spanning the gap. The length of the CDR3 is 12 residues. The CDR3 bases are TGCAGCGTTGAAGGGGGGGGGACTGAAGCTTTCTTT. Translation gives CSVEGGGTEAFF.

This clonotype occurred many times. This chain links TRBV27 with TRBJ2-4; D unclear. In germline, CDR1 is MNHEY, CDR2 SMNVEV (reference sequence). V gave up 3 bases and J gave up 8 bases, with 11 bases separating them. The CDR3 totals 13 residues. This CDR3 is CASSFGRQDIQYF. In DNA, the CDR3 is TGTGCCAGCAGTTTTGGTCGCCAGGACATTCAGTACTTC.

The gene calls are TRBV13 and TRBJ2-2, with 13 bases fitting TRBD2. Looked up from germline, CDR1 is PRHDT and CDR2 is FYEKMQ (reference sequence). The ends lost 4 bases at V and 5 bases at J; junction bases unmatched: 4. The CDR3 runs to 16 residues. For the CDR3, the DNA is TGTGCCAGCAGCTGGACTAGCGGGAGTGGGACCGGGGAGCTGTTTTTT. Its translation is CASSWTSGSGTGELFF.

This clonotype was recorded at least ten times. The chain joins TRBV20-1 to TRBJ1-1, with D perhaps matching TRBD1 (5 bases). CDR3 size: 14 residues. V was clipped by 0 bases and J by 1 base, with 9 bases between them. Germline lookup yields CDR1 DFQATT and CDR2 SNEGSKA (reference sequence). In DNA form, the CDR3 reads TGCAGTGCTAGAGAGGGGGGACCGAACACTGAAGCTTTCTTT. Amino acid sequence: CSAREGGPNTEAFF.

This clonotype was detected ten times or more. The V call is TRBV5-1, the J call TRBJ2-5; TRBD2 aligns across 8 bases. V trimming: 4 bases; J trimming: 2 bases; junction bases outside the gene matches: 4. Germline V gene lookup returns CDR1 SGHRS and CDR2 YFSETQ. This CDR3 has 14 amino acids. The CDR3 nucleotides read TGCGCCAGCAGCATAGCGGGGAATCAAGAGACCCAGTACTTC. It encodes CASSIAGNQETQYF.

On this clonotype itself: Sequence at one end of the junction differs from germline and may be a read error. The chain combines TRBV20-1 with TRBJ1-3; D gene unclear. The CDR3 runs 12 residues. The germline CDR1 and CDR2 sequences are DFQATT and SNEGSKA (reference sequence). The CDR3 nucleotides read TGCAGTTCTAGAGTGGGGGGAAACACCATATATTTT. Amino acids: CSSRVGGNTIYF.

This clonotype has at least ten counts. Its ends do not fully match the called genes, so a read error is possible. The genes are TRBV20-1 and TRBJ2-1; 8 nucleotides align to TRBD2. The germline gives CDR1 DFQATT, CDR2 SNEGSKA (reference sequence). This CDR3 region has 14 residues. CDR3 nucleotides: TGCAGTGCTAGCGGCGGGAGGACCTATAATGAGCAGTTCTTC. This encodes CSASGGRTYNEQFF.

In this sample, this clonotype turned up many times. The genes are TRBV7-2 and TRBJ2-5; TRBD2 matches at 13 bases. CDR1 is SGHTA, CDR2 FQGNSA, per germline. This CDR3 contains 17 residues. V trimming: 5 bases; J trimming: 5 bases; junction bases outside the gene matches: 11. The DNA of the CDR3 is TGTGCCAGCAGCCCACGGACTAGCGGGAGCCGGGGGGAGACCCAGTACTTC. It encodes CASSPRTSGSRGETQYF.

This clonotype was observed at least ten times. For the CDR3, the DNA is TGCGCCAGCCCTCTACGGGGCAGCTCCTACAATGAGCAGTTCTTC. Its protein product is CASPLRGSSYNEQFF. The chain has TRBV5-1 and TRBJ2-1, with D perhaps TRBD1 or TRBD2 (5 bases each). Germline lookup yields CDR1 SGHRS and CDR2 YFSETQ. The CDR3 spans 15 residues. Trimming took off 7 bases at V and 0 bases at J, with 14 bases between the two ends.

This clonotype was seen only once. Being one base from a much bigger clone, this may be a read error. The gene calls are TRBV11-1 and TRBJ2-1; no definite D call. Trimming removed 8 bases at V and 7 bases at J, with 15 bases between. CDR3 length: 13 residues. Germline loops: CDR1 SGHAT, CDR2 FQDESV (reference sequence). As DNA, the CDR3 is TGTGCCAGCTGGGAAGGTGTCCGAAATGAGCAGTTCTTC. It codes for CASWEGVRNEQFF.

This clonotype appeared many times. This sequence joins TRBV6-5 and TRBJ2-6, with TRBD1 matching 9 bases. Trimming cost V 2 bases and J 3 bases; bases outside gene matches: 8. Per the germline V gene, CDR1 is MNHEY and CDR2 is SVGAGI. This CDR3 spans 18 amino acids. CDR3 residues: CASSYRGTGRYGANVLTF. The CDR3 bases are TGTGCCAGCAGTTACAGAGGGACAGGGAGGTATGGGGCCAACGTCCTGACTTTC.

This clonotype was seen many times. CDR3 amino acids: CAISGAGKQPQHF. The CDR3 DNA reads TGTGCCATCAGTGGGGCAGGGAAACAGCCCCAGCATTTT. V usage is TRBV10-3 and J usage is TRBJ1-5; D perhaps matches TRBD1 (5 bases). Trimming removed 4 bases from V and 7 bases from J, with 11 bases in between. This CDR3 is built from 13 residues. The germline gives CDR1 ENHRY, CDR2 SYGVKD.

This clonotype was picked up many times. The gene calls are TRBV3-1 and TRBJ2-7, with D possibly being TRBD2 (5 bases). The ends were cut back, 1 base at V and 2 bases at J, with 12 bases in the middle. Germline V gene lookup returns CDR1 LGHDT and CDR2 YNNKEL (reference sequence). The CDR3 sequence is 15 residues long. This CDR3 reads CASSQATLVTYEQYF. The CDR3 DNA reads as TGTGCCAGCAGCCAAGCGACACTAGTTACCTACGAGCAGTACTTC.